These 20 T cell receptor beta chains were all obtained from the same sample, sequenced in a study of T cell responses to AZD1222 COVID-19 vaccine. Profiled with immunoSEQ multiplex PCR; TCRdb holds only in-frame clones, not every one. The repertoire includes approximately 130,000 clones, over 85% of them detected once, and 0.9% to 0.95% sits in the top ten. The source material was peripheral blood, sampled on day 0 of AZD1222 vaccination. Receptors were obtained from an adult in good health.

The chain carries TRBV18 and TRBJ1-1; D not resolved. The CDR3 has 13 amino acids. V gave up 6 bases and J gave up 3 bases, with 11 bases separating them. Germline CDR1 KGHSH, CDR2 LQKENI. The CDR3 nucleotides read TGTGCCAGCTCCCCAGAGATAGACACTGAAGCTTTCTTT. This sequence encodes CASSPEIDTEAFF.

The gene calls are TRBV10-3 and TRBJ1-4, with D tentatively TRBD1 (5 bases). Per the germline V gene, CDR1 is ENHRY and CDR2 is SYGVKD. This CDR3 region has 12 residues. The V and J ends lost 6 bases and 5 bases respectively, with 7 bases between them. The DNA for the CDR3 is TGTGCCATCAGGGGACGCAATGAAAAACTGTTTTTT. This encodes CAIRGRNEKLFF.

The DNA of the CDR3 is TGTGCCAGCATCCGGGGAGTGCCTTCTATCAACACTGAAGCTTTCTTT. Protein product: CASIRGVPSINTEAFF. The V call is TRBV27, the J call TRBJ1-1, with no clear D. Germline CDR1 MNHEY, CDR2 SMNVEV (reference sequence). This CDR3 has 16 amino acids. The ends were cut back, 7 bases at V and 2 bases at J, with 20 bases in the middle.

CDR3 residues: CASSLWTGRNQPQHF. The CDR3 DNA reads TGTGCCAGCAGCTTATGGACAGGGCGTAATCAGCCCCAGCATTTT. The chain employs TRBV7-2 and TRBJ1-5; TRBD1 matches 8 bases. The CDR3 contains 15 residues. J lost 4 bases, V lost 2 bases, and 4 bases had no gene match. CDR1 is SGHTA, CDR2 FQGNSA, per germline.

The V and J genes are TRBV6-6 and TRBJ1-5, with D uncertain. Trimming shortened V by 2 bases and J by 7 bases, and 9 bases separated the two germline ends. CDR1 and CDR2 (germline): MNHNY, SVGAGI (reference sequence). The CDR3 consists of 13 residues. This CDR3 is CASSYGTRQPQHF. CDR3 in DNA: TGTGCCAGCAGTTACGGAACGAGACAGCCCCAGCATTTT.

This clone appeared a few times. V gene TRBV7-9 combines with J gene TRBJ1-1, with TRBD1 as a possible D gene (6 bases). Germline V lookup: CDR1 SEHNR, CDR2 FQNEAQ (reference sequence). Trimming took 11 bases from V and 2 from J, leaving 15 bases between them. The length of the CDR3 is 13 residues. The CDR3 region is CAGPGQTNTEAFF. DNA for the CDR3: TGTGCCGGCCCTGGACAGACCAACACTGAAGCTTTCTTT.

The J gene is TRBJ1-1, the V gene TRBV7-9; tentatively, D is TRBD1 (5 bases). V lost 5 bases, J lost 0 bases, and 13 bases lay in between. The CDR3 covers 15 residues. Per germline, CDR1 SEHNR and CDR2 FQNEAQ (reference sequence). The CDR3 DNA reads TGTGCCAGCAGCCGCGGACAAGTCATGAACACTGAAGCTTTCTTT. Translated, it gives CASSRGQVMNTEAFF.

This chain connects TRBV7-9 to TRBJ1-3, with D perhaps matching TRBD1 (5 bases). Germline assignment: CDR1 SEHNR and CDR2 FQNEAQ (reference sequence). The CDR3 loop spans 14 amino acids. The V end was cut by 11 bases, the J end by 4 bases, with 18 bases between. The CDR3 DNA reads as TGTGCCGGAGGTCCAGGGCTAGCCGGAAACACCATATATTTT. Residues: CAGGPGLAGNTIYF.

J is TRBJ1-2 and V is TRBV30; 7 positions match TRBD1. There are 14 residues in the CDR3. V lost 1 base, J lost 2 bases, and 4 bases stayed unmatched. Germline V lookup: CDR1 GTSNPN, CDR2 SVGIG (reference sequence). CDR3: CAWSGTGANYGYTF. DNA for the CDR3: TGTGCCTGGAGTGGAACAGGGGCCAACTATGGCTACACCTTC.

This clone was seen only once. The chain is built from TRBV4-1 and TRBJ1-1, with D unresolved. V lost 0 bases, J lost 5 bases, and 7 bases lay in between. CDR1 and CDR2 from the germline V gene are MGHRA and YSYEKL. This CDR3 has 13 amino acids. The CDR3 reads CASSQDLSTEAFF. As DNA, the CDR3 is TGCGCCAGCAGCCAAGATTTGAGTACTGAAGCTTTCTTT.

J is TRBJ2-7 and V is TRBV5-4; D remains ambiguous. Trimming shortened V by 3 bases and J by 9 bases, and 19 bases separated the two germline ends. The CDR3 spans 14 residues. CDR1 and CDR2 (germline): SGHNT, YYREEE (reference sequence). CDR3 coding DNA: TGTGCCAGCAGCTCACTCCTAGGCGGCGCCGGGCAGTACTTC. It encodes CASSSLLGGAGQYF.

The chain carries TRBV7-8 and TRBJ1-2, with D possibly TRBD1 on 6 matching bases. Germline V gene lookup returns CDR1 SGHVS and CDR2 FQNEAQ. The CDR3 has 15 residues. V was clipped by 1 base and J by 5 bases, with 14 bases between them. CDR3: CASSLGQGGGYGYTF. As DNA, the CDR3 is TGTGCCAGCAGCTTAGGGCAGGGAGGGGGGTATGGCTACACCTTC.

The V gene is TRBV19, the J gene TRBJ1-1, with D possibly matching TRBD1 (6 bases). The CDR3 sequence is 15 residues long. V lost 5 bases and J lost 3, with 16 bases in between. Germline CDR1 is LNHDA and CDR2 is SQIVND (reference sequence). CDR3 nucleotide sequence: TGTGCCAGTAGTTCCTCAGGGGTAGGGTACACTGAAGCTTTCTTT. This encodes CASSSSGVGYTEAFF.

The chain uses TRBV19 and TRBJ2-1; 7 positions agree with TRBD2. V dropped 2 bases and J dropped 4; count of bases not matched to a gene: 8. Germline CDR1 LNHDA, CDR2 SQIVND (reference sequence). This CDR3 contains 16 residues. DNA of the CDR3: TGTGCCAGTAGTATATTTGCCAGCGGGGTTTACAATGAGCAGTTCTTC. Protein product: CASSIFASGVYNEQFF.

V usage is TRBV6-2 or TRBV6-3 and J usage is TRBJ1-6, with TRBD1 matching 10 bases. Germline CDR1 and CDR2: MNHEY and SVGEGT. V trimming: 2 bases; J trimming: 10 bases; junction bases outside the gene matches: 8. The CDR3 is made up of 16 amino acids. The CDR3 bases are TGTGCCAGCAGTTACGAGACAGGGGGCGGTAGGTCACCCCTCCACTTT. Protein product: CASSYETGGGRSPLHF.

This clone was seen once. The chain recombines TRBV5-6 with TRBJ2-5; 14 bases map to TRBD2. V trimming: 4 bases; J trimming: 5 bases; junction bases outside the gene matches: 7. CDR3 length equals 16 residues. The germline gives CDR1 SGHDT, CDR2 YYEEEE. CDR3 amino acids: CASSLTSGGVLETQYF. DNA of the CDR3: TGTGCCAGCAGCCTGACTAGCGGGGGGGTGTTGGAGACCCAGTACTTC.

The V gene is TRBV11-1, the J gene TRBJ1-1; D is unresolved. Germline V CDR1 and CDR2: SGHAT, FQDESV (reference sequence). This CDR3 is built from 15 residues. Deletions cut 1 base from V and 0 bases from J, with 9 bases between. In DNA, the CDR3 is TGTGCCAGCAGCTTAGTCGGTGGGGTGAACACTGAAGCTTTCTTT. It specifies CASSLVGGVNTEAFF.

The chain uses TRBV5-1 and TRBJ2-3; TRBD1 agrees at 9 bases. From germline, CDR1 is SGHRS and CDR2 YFSETQ. CDR3 length: 17 residues. V shed 1 base, J shed 6 bases, and the junction held 12 bases outside the gene matches. CDR3 sequence: CASSLKRTGALVDTQYF. In DNA, the CDR3 is TGCGCCAGCAGCTTGAAGAGGACAGGGGCCCTCGTGGATACGCAGTATTTT. Full variable domain (remainder filled in from reference TRBV5-1 and TRBJ2-3): KAGVTQTPRYLIKTRGQQVTLSCSPISGHRSVSWYQQTPGQGLQFLFEYFSETQRNKGNFPGRFSGRQFSNSRSEMNVSTLELGDSALYLCASSLKRTGALVDTQYFGPGTRLTVL.

V usage is TRBV5-1 and J usage is TRBJ2-3, with D possibly TRBD1 on 6 matching bases. This CDR3 has 14 amino acids. Per the germline V gene, CDR1 is SGHRS and CDR2 is YFSETQ. Trimming removed 5 bases at V and 2 bases at J, with 12 bases between. The CDR3 loop is CASRPRGFTDTQYF. DNA for the CDR3: TGCGCCAGCAGGCCTAGGGGGTTCACAGATACGCAGTATTTT.

The V gene is TRBV3-1 (or the pseudogene TRBV3-2), the J gene TRBJ2-7; no definite D call. The V gene's germline CDR1 is LGHDT and CDR2 YNNKEL (reference sequence). Trimming took 1 base from V and 3 from J, leaving 16 bases between them. The CDR3 is made up of 16 amino acids. DNA of the CDR3: TGTGCCAGCAGCCAAGTAGGGCAGTTGGCCCTCTACGAGCAGTACTTC. It is translated as CASSQVGQLALYEQYF.